These 12 T cell receptor beta chains originate from one sample sequenced in a study of metastatic and nonmetastatic thyroid tumors (dated by TCRdb to 2018 to 2021). No treatment had been received by any patient before thyroid surgery. The library was generated by PCR. The data were produced on an Illumina HiSeq 4000. TCRdb redid the processing of the public reads, applying fastp at Q25 and MiXCR, and retained in-frame beta chains. Within this sample are approximately 44,000 clones, with roughly 24% of them counted one time only. The top ten clonotypes cover 14% of the sample. Material: tumor tissue. The source of these receptors is a female donor with papillary thyroid cancer or a benign thyroid nodule (not recorded which). Some clones in this sample may be carry-over from other donors' samples.

This clone was seen ten or more times. The sample carries other DNA sequences with the same CDR3. J is TRBJ2-5 and V is TRBV20-1; the match to TRBD1 covers 8 bases. V lost 2 bases to trimming and J lost 3 bases; unmatched junction nucleotides: 2. The CDR3 spans 13 residues. Germline CDR1 DFQATT, CDR2 SNEGSKA (reference sequence). The CDR3 sequence: CSARLTGEETQYF. The CDR3 DNA is TGCAGTGCTAGATTGACAGGGGAAGAGACCCAGTACTTC.

This clone was counted once. J is TRBJ2-7 and V is TRBV20-1, with 10 bases matching TRBD2. The germline gives CDR1 DFQATT, CDR2 SNEGSKA (reference sequence). V lost 4 bases, J lost 4 bases, and 4 bases stayed unmatched. The CDR3 consists of 13 residues. CDR3 in DNA: TGCAGTGCTAAGCCTAGCGGGAGTTACGAGCAGTACTTC. Protein: CSAKPSGSYEQYF.

This chain uses TRBV13 with TRBJ1-1; 8 bases agree with TRBD1. The CDR3 has 14 amino acids. V was clipped by 5 bases and J by 1 base; unmatched bases: 3. CDR1 is PRHDT, CDR2 FYEKMQ, per germline (reference sequence). The CDR3 here is CASSRDRWNTEAFF. The CDR3 nucleotides read TGTGCCAGCAGCAGGGACAGGTGGAACACTGAAGCTTTCTTT.

This clone was counted only a few times. This sequence joins TRBV20-1 and TRBJ2-1, with D uncertain. The CDR3 has 15 amino acids. Trimming shortened V by 4 bases and J by 4 bases, and 17 bases separated the two germline ends. The germline V gene has CDR1 DFQATT and CDR2 SNEGSKA (reference sequence). The CDR3 DNA reads as TGCAGTGCTAACCCGCCCCGAGGTTGGTACAATGAGCAGTTCTTC. Translated: CSANPPRGWYNEQFF.

This clone came up a few times. A read error may produce the germline difference seen at one junction end. The chain joins TRBV6-2 or TRBV6-3 to TRBJ2-7; the D gene is possibly TRBD2 (6 bases). Germline CDR1 and CDR2: MNHEY and SVGEGT. This CDR3 spans 14 amino acids. DNA of the CDR3: TGTGCCGGCAGTCTGTCGGGAGACATCTACGAGCAGTACTTC. This gives the protein CAGSLSGDIYEQYF.

Of note for this clone: A much larger clone lies one base from this, so it may be a read error. The chain combines TRBV20-1 with TRBJ2-3; 8 bases are shared with TRBD2. CDR1 DFQATT and CDR2 SNEGSKA come from the germline V gene (reference sequence). The CDR3 runs 13 residues. V trimming: 4 bases; J trimming: 8 bases; junction bases outside the gene matches: 8. This CDR3 reads CSAIFAGGFTQYF. The CDR3 DNA reads TGCAGTGCTATCTTCGCGGGGGGTTTTACGCAGTATTTT.

This clone was recorded at least ten times. The chain has TRBV20-1 and TRBJ2-3; 11 bases are shared with TRBD2. The germline CDR1 and CDR2 sequences are DFQATT and SNEGSKA (reference sequence). Trimming removed 3 bases from V and 5 bases from J; junction bases left unmatched: 7. The CDR3 runs to 15 residues. The CDR3 bases are TGCAGTGCTAGTGGGACTAGCGGAAGAGTAGATACGCAGTATTTT. Translation gives CSASGTSGRVDTQYF.

This clone was recorded many times. V and J are TRBV4-1 and TRBJ1-4, with TRBD1 as a possible D gene (5 bases). Germline loops: CDR1 MGHRA, CDR2 YSYEKL. The ends were cut back, 4 bases at V and 2 bases at J, with 17 bases in the middle. The CDR3 sequence is 17 residues long. CDR3 in amino acids: CASSLSGARRTNEKLFF. As DNA, the CDR3 is TGCGCCAGCAGCCTCAGTGGGGCTAGGCGGACTAATGAAAAACTGTTTTTT.

This clone was detected only a few times. The chain employs TRBV27 and TRBJ1-1; no clear D gene. V lost 5 bases, J lost 6 bases, and 10 bases lay in between. The CDR3 has 12 amino acids. CDR1 is MNHEY and CDR2 is SMNVEV in the germline V gene (reference sequence). CDR3 loop: CASSNQISEAFF. As DNA, the CDR3 is TGTGCCAGCAGTAATCAGATTTCTGAAGCTTTCTTT.

This clone was detected many times. V and J are TRBV7-2 and TRBJ2-5; unclear D gene. The CDR3 has 13 residues. Germline values: CDR1 SGHTA, CDR2 FQGNSA. Trimming left V 4 bases short and J 2 bases short, with 8 bases between. Here the CDR3 reads CASSSPRQETQYF. For the CDR3, the DNA is TGTGCCAGCAGCTCCCCAAGGCAAGAGACCCAGTACTTC.

The chain is built from TRBV2 and TRBJ1-2, with a tentative D call TRBD1 (5 bases). This CDR3 is 14 amino acids long. V lost 3 bases and J lost 4, with 12 bases in between. The germline V gene has CDR1 SNHLY and CDR2 FYNNEI. The CDR3 DNA reads TGTGCCAGCAGTGAGTTTCAGGGCCTCTATGGCTACACCTTC. This translates into CASSEFQGLYGYTF.

This clone was detected ten times or more. The chain joins TRBV30 to TRBJ2-1; D unresolved. The CDR3 sequence is 15 residues long. From germline, CDR1 is GTSNPN and CDR2 SVGIG (reference sequence). The V end lost 4 bases, the J end lost 3 bases, and 16 bases lay between the germline ends. CDR3 sequence (DNA): TGTGCCTGGACCATAGGATCTGGGGACTACAATGAGCAGTTCTTC. Amino acids: CAWTIGSGDYNEQFF.